The 21 T cell receptor beta chains below all came from one sample that was sequenced in a study of blood T cell repertoires in COVID-19. TCRdb's table, derived via immunoSEQ multiplex PCR, lists solely in-frame clones and lacks some. The sample includes more than 100,000 clones, roughly 77% of them seen just once. The sequenced material came from peripheral blood. Source of these receptors: a man in his 60s with active or convalescent COVID-19.

This clone appeared once. The CDR3 bases are TGTGCCAGCAGCCACGGACAGGGGAGGAGCAATCAGCCCCAGCATTTT. Translation gives CASSHGQGRSNQPQHF. The chain has TRBV7-2 and TRBJ1-5, with 9 bases aligning to TRBD1. Losses at the gene ends were 5 bases for V and 1 base for J; bases not matched to a gene: 6. The CDR3 runs to 16 residues. Germline V gene sequence: CDR1 SGHTA, CDR2 FQGNSA.

The chain links TRBV18 to TRBJ2-3; D is ambiguous. CDR3 length: 14 amino acids. Germline V gene data show CDR1 as KGHSH and CDR2 as LQKENI. V dropped 3 bases and J dropped 5 bases, with 12 bases sitting between them. The CDR3 region is CASSPQDPGDTQYF. CDR3 nucleotide sequence: TGTGCCAGCTCACCGCAAGACCCGGGAGATACGCAGTATTTT.

The chain carries TRBV5-1 and TRBJ2-2, with D possibly matching TRBD1 (7 bases). Trimming pared 4 bases from V and 3 bases from J, leaving 13 bases between. This CDR3 is built from 15 residues. Germline V gives CDR1 SGHRS, CDR2 YFSETQ. For the CDR3, the DNA is TGCGCCAGCAGCCCCCAGGGGGGATACACCGGGGAGCTGTTTTTT. Protein product: CASSPQGGYTGELFF.

The table lists this clone with a count of one. The genes are TRBV6-5 and TRBJ2-1, with a weak D call TRBD2 (6 bases). Between the trimmed V and J ends, which lost 7 bases and 6 bases, there was a span of 16 bases. CDR3 length: 14 amino acids. Germline V gene sequence: CDR1 MNHEY, CDR2 SVGAGI. CDR3 sequence reads: CASTGAGSRNEQFF. The DNA of the CDR3 is TGTGCCAGCACGGGTGCGGGATCCCGCAATGAGCAGTTCTTC.

The chain uses TRBV5-4 and TRBJ2-7; TRBD1 matches 8 bases. The length of the CDR3 is 16 residues. Trimming at V came to 4 bases and at J to 0 bases, leaving 9 bases not matched to a gene. Germline lookup yields CDR1 SGHNT and CDR2 YYREEE (reference sequence). The CDR3: CASSTGTGPPSYEQYF. CDR3 nucleotide sequence: TGTGCCAGCAGCACCGGGACAGGCCCCCCCTCCTACGAGCAGTACTTC. The full variable domain, completed using reference TRBV5-4 and TRBJ2-7, is ETGVTQSPTHLIKTRGQQVTLRCSSQSGHNTVSWYQQALGQGPQFIFQYYREEENGRGNFPPRFSGLQFPNYSSELNVNALELDDSALYLCASSTGTGPPSYEQYFGPGTRLTVT.

The chain links TRBV6-5 to TRBJ1-6; no firm D call. Trimming stripped 0 bases from V and 8 bases from J, with 11 bases between. There are 15 residues in the CDR3. Germline assignment: CDR1 MNHEY and CDR2 SVGAGI. CDR3 loop: CASSYSGRVDSPLHF. The DNA for the CDR3 is TGTGCCAGCAGTTACTCCGGGAGGGTTGATTCACCCCTCCACTTT.

The chain carries TRBV7-9 and TRBJ2-7; TRBD2 aligns across 9 bases. The CDR3 consists of 16 residues. Germline lookup yields CDR1 SEHNR and CDR2 FQNEAQ (reference sequence). The junction had 12 bases not matched to a gene; V was cut back by 3 bases and J by 6 bases. The CDR3 nucleotides read TGTGCCAGCAGCTTCTCGGTGGTAGCGGGAGTTGGCGAGCAGTACTTC. It specifies CASSFSVVAGVGEQYF.

V usage is TRBV18 and J usage is TRBJ2-5, with D possibly TRBD2 on 5 matching bases. V shed 4 bases and J shed 5 bases, with 20 bases lying between them. The CDR3 runs to 16 residues. The germline CDR1 and CDR2 sequences are KGHSH and LQKENI. Here the CDR3 DNA reads TGTGCCAGCTCACAGAAACTAGAAACGGGTTTGGAGACCCAGTACTTC. The encoded protein is CASSQKLETGLETQYF.

The rearrangement uses TRBV3-1 (or the pseudogene TRBV3-2) and TRBJ1-3; D is uncertain. Germline CDR1 reads LGHDT; CDR2 reads YNNKEL (reference sequence). There are 16 residues in the CDR3. The V end lost 2 bases, the J end lost 0 bases, and 11 bases lay between the germline ends. The CDR3 here is CASSQLRSPSGNTIYF. The CDR3 DNA sequence: TGTGCCAGCAGCCAACTCCGTTCCCCCTCTGGAAACACCATATATTTT.

J is TRBJ1-4 and V is TRBV10-3; 9 nucleotides agree with TRBD1. V lost 9 bases, J lost 6 bases, and 5 bases stayed unmatched. The CDR3 extends over 13 amino acids. CDR1 and CDR2 (germline): ENHRY, SYGVKD. The CDR3 reads CAIRTGVDEKLFF. The CDR3 DNA sequence: TGTGCCATAAGGACAGGGGTGGATGAAAAACTGTTTTTT.

This rearrangement joins TRBV5-1 to TRBJ2-1; tentative D call: TRBD2 (5 bases). V dropped 0 bases and J dropped 9 bases, with 10 bases sitting between them. Germline CDR1 and CDR2: SGHRS and YFSETQ. The CDR3 length is 13 residues. CDR3 in amino acids: CASSLAFRGEQFF. As DNA, the CDR3 is TGCGCCAGCAGCTTGGCTTTCCGGGGTGAGCAGTTCTTC.

A few counts support this clone. This sequence joins TRBV7-3 and TRBJ2-4; D perhaps matches TRBD2 (6 bases). CDR1 and CDR2 (germline): SGHTA, FQGTGA. Trimming left V 5 bases short and J 8 bases short, with 13 bases between. This CDR3 region has 13 residues. In nucleotides, the CDR3 is TGTGCCAGCAGCCCCCCGGGGGTGGACATTCAGTACTTC. This translates into CASSPPGVDIQYF.

The rearrangement uses TRBV7-2 and TRBJ2-6; 8 nucleotides align to TRBD1. The germline CDR1 and CDR2 sequences are SGHTA and FQGNSA. This CDR3 spans 16 amino acids. Unmatched junction bases numbered 5, after V lost 5 bases and J lost 2 bases. CDR3 coding DNA: TGTGCCAGCAGCGAAACAGGGGGTGCTGGGGCCAACGTCCTGACTTTC. It translates to CASSETGGAGANVLTF. Filled out from reference TRBV7-2 and TRBJ2-6, the complete variable domain reads GAGVSQSPSNKVTEKGKDVELRCDPISGHTALYWYRQSLGQGLEFLIYFQGNSAPDKSGLPSDRFSAERTGGSVSTLTIQRTQQEDSAVYLCASSETGGAGANVLTFGAGSRLTVL.

The chain's CDR3 is CASWRATGTGASRGYTF. The CDR3 DNA reads TGTGCCAGCTGGCGAGCAACAGGGACAGGGGCGTCGAGGGGCTACACCTTC. This chain connects TRBV18 to TRBJ1-2, with 10 bases fitting TRBD1. The germline gives CDR1 KGHSH, CDR2 LQKENI. The V gene end was trimmed by 7 bases and the J gene end by 8 bases; junction bases not matched to a gene: 19. This CDR3 comprises 17 residues.

The genes are TRBV7-9 and TRBJ2-2, with TRBD2 matching 12 bases. The CDR3 loop spans 16 amino acids. CDR1 and CDR2 from the germline V gene are SEHNR and FQNEAQ (reference sequence). V lost 5 bases and J lost 7; bases outside the gene matches: 8. CDR3 residues: CASSVSSGRANGELFF. The CDR3 region has the DNA TGTGCCAGCAGCGTCTCTAGCGGGAGGGCCAACGGGGAGCTGTTTTTT.

The table lists this clone with a count of one. J is TRBJ2-7 and V is TRBV28; weak D call: TRBD2 (6 bases). The CDR3 contains 14 residues. V was shortened by 3 bases and J by 5 bases, with 14 bases between the two germline ends. CDR1 MDHEN and CDR2 SYDVKM come from the germline V gene. The CDR3 nucleotides read TGTGCCAGCAGTTTGGGGGGACCTCTTGACGAGCAGTACTTC. As protein: CASSLGGPLDEQYF.

The sample holds one count of this clone. The chain is built from TRBV6-2 or TRBV6-3 and TRBJ2-7; D not certain. V lost 5 bases, J lost 0 bases, and 17 bases lay in between. CDR3 length: 16 residues. CDR1 MNHEY and CDR2 SVGEGT come from the germline V gene. CDR3 amino acids: CASSDEQRPSSYEQYF. Written as DNA, the CDR3 is TGTGCCAGCAGTGACGAGCAAAGGCCTAGCTCCTACGAGCAGTACTTC.

This chain joins TRBV10-3 and TRBJ2-1; TRBD2 is a possible D gene (5 bases). Germline CDR1 is ENHRY and CDR2 is SYGVKD. V was cut by 0 bases and J by 3 bases, with 12 bases left in between. This CDR3 comprises 16 residues. CDR3: CAISESSGSNYNEQFF. Written as DNA, the CDR3 is TGTGCCATCAGTGAGTCCAGCGGATCAAACTACAATGAGCAGTTCTTC.

This rearrangement joins TRBV11-1 to TRBJ2-7; 13 bases line up with TRBD2. This CDR3 spans 16 amino acids. Per the germline V gene, CDR1 is SGHAT and CDR2 is FQDESV (reference sequence). J lost 3 bases, V lost 5 bases, and 7 bases had no gene match. CDR3 residues: CASSRTSGSPNYEQYF. The CDR3 DNA sequence: TGTGCCAGCAGCCGGACTAGCGGGAGCCCAAACTACGAGCAGTACTTC.

This clone was seen only once. The chain recombines TRBV3-1 (or the pseudogene TRBV3-2) with TRBJ2-3; tentative D call: TRBD1 (6 bases). The CDR3 consists of 14 residues. V was pared by 5 bases and J by 4 bases, with 13 bases between. The germline V gene has CDR1 LGHDT and CDR2 YNNKEL (reference sequence). The CDR3 sequence is CASSFTGTADTQYF. The CDR3 DNA follows: TGTGCCAGCAGCTTCACAGGGACGGCAGATACGCAGTATTTT.

This chain joins TRBV7-7 and TRBJ2-5; 7 bases are a match to TRBD1. Germline CDR1 SSHAT, CDR2 FNYEAQ (reference sequence). This CDR3 has 13 residues. With 5 bases clipped from V and 3 bases from J, the junction kept 3 bases outside the gene matches. In DNA, the CDR3 is TGTGCCAGCAGCGGACAGGTTGAAGAGACCCAGTACTTC. This sequence encodes CASSGQVEETQYF. The full variable domain, rest sourced from reference TRBV7-7 and TRBJ2-5, is GAGVSQSPRYKVTKRGQDVTLRCDPISSHATLYWYQQALGQGPEFLTYFNYEAQPDKSGLPSDRFSAERPEGSISTLTIQRTEQRDSAMYRCASSGQVEETQYFGPGTRLLVL.